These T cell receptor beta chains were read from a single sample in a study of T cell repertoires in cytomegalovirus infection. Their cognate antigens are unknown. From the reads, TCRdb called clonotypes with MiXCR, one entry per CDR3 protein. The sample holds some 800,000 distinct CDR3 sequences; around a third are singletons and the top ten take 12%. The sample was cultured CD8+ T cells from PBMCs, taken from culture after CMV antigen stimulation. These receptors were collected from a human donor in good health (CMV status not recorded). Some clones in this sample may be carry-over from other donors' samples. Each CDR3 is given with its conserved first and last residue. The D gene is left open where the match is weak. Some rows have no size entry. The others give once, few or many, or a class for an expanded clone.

CDR3aa: CSASSGTSDEQYF
CDR3nt: TGCAGTGCTTCGTCCGGGACTAGTGACGAGCAGTACTTC
d_gene: TRBD2
v_gene: TRBV20-1
abundance: few
len: 13
j_gene: TRBJ2-7

CDR3aa: CASSFGNYNEQFF
CDR3nt: TGTGCCAGCAGTTTTGGAAACTACAATGAGCAGTTCTTC
d_gene: .
v_gene: TRBV12-3/TRBV12-4
abundance: .
len: 13
j_gene: TRBJ2-1

CDR3aa: CATILGEDFNYGYTF
CDR3nt: TGTGCCACCATCCTAGGGGAGGATTTTAACTATGGCTACACCTTC
d_gene: .
v_gene: TRBV27
abundance: once
len: 15
j_gene: TRBJ1-2

CDR3aa: CASSPSRQGFNQPQHF
CDR3nt: TGTGCCAGCAGTCCCTCCCGACAGGGGTTCAATCAGCCCCAGCATTTT
d_gene: TRBD1
v_gene: TRBV27
abundance: .
len: 16
j_gene: TRBJ1-5

CDR3aa: CASSYSSSGASSYNEQFF
CDR3nt: TGTGCCAGCAGTTACTCGAGCTCGGGGGCGAGCTCCTACAATGAGCAGTTCTTC
d_gene: .
v_gene: TRBV6-5
abundance: many
len: 18
j_gene: TRBJ2-1

CDR3aa: CSARDREGFLGNEQFF
CDR3nt: TGCAGTGCTAGAGATCGGGAGGGCTTCCTGGGCAATGAGCAGTTCTTC
d_gene: TRBD2
v_gene: TRBV20-1
abundance: few
len: 16
j_gene: TRBJ2-1

CDR3aa: CASSAIGTELYNEQFF
CDR3nt: TGTGCCAGCAGCGCGATAGGGACCGAACTCTACAATGAGCAGTTCTTC
d_gene: .
v_gene: TRBV9
abundance: many
len: 16
j_gene: TRBJ2-1

CDR3aa: CAGVQRSTDTQYF
CDR3nt: TGTGCCGGTGTTCAGCGTAGCACAGATACGCAGTATTTT
d_gene: .
v_gene: TRBV2
abundance: once
len: 13
j_gene: TRBJ2-3

CDR3aa: CASSLGLGGPNEQFF
CDR3nt: TGTGCCAGCAGTTTAGGGCTAGGGGGGCCTAATGAGCAGTTCTTC
d_gene: .
v_gene: TRBV27
abundance: many
len: 15
j_gene: TRBJ2-1

CDR3aa: CASEDRSSNQPQHF
CDR3nt: TGTGCCAGTGAGGACAGATCTAGCAATCAGCCCCAGCATTTT
d_gene: .
v_gene: TRBV19
abundance: few
len: 14
j_gene: TRBJ1-5

CDR3aa: CATSPRYSYNEQFF
CDR3nt: TGTGCCACCAGCCCCAGGTATTCCTACAATGAGCAGTTCTTC
d_gene: .
v_gene: TRBV15
abundance: once
len: 14
j_gene: TRBJ2-1

CDR3aa: CASSPLYSAGRLNTGELFF
CDR3nt: TGTGCCAGCAGTCCCCTCTATAGTGCGGGGCGATTAAACACCGGGGAGCTGTTTTTT
d_gene: .
v_gene: TRBV6-2/TRBV6-3
abundance: .
len: 19
j_gene: TRBJ2-2

CDR3aa: CASRLAGAGGYNEQFF
CDR3nt: TGTGCCAGCCGCCTTGCGGGGGCAGGGGGCTACAATGAGCAGTTCTTC
d_gene: .
v_gene: TRBV7-8
abundance: many
len: 16
j_gene: TRBJ2-1

CDR3aa: CASSLGGNRQPQHF
CDR3nt: TGTGCCAGCAGTTTAGGGGGAAACCGTCAGCCCCAGCATTTT
d_gene: .
v_gene: TRBV27
abundance: .
len: 14
j_gene: TRBJ1-5

CDR3aa: CASSGGDNEQFF
CDR3nt: TGTGCCAGCAGCGGGGGTGACAATGAGCAGTTCTTC
d_gene: .
v_gene: TRBV7-6
abundance: many
len: 12
j_gene: TRBJ2-1

CDR3aa: CASLGLLSTDTQYF
CDR3nt: TGTGCCAGCTTGGGCCTCCTCTCCACAGATACGCAGTATTTT
d_gene: .
v_gene: TRBV25-1
abundance: once
len: 14
j_gene: TRBJ2-3

CDR3aa: CASSFHGTELAGGPRDTQYF
CDR3nt: TGTGCCAGCAGTTTCCACGGGACAGAACTAGCGGGGGGGCCGAGAGATACGCAGTATTTT
d_gene: TRBD2
v_gene: TRBV27
abundance: .
len: 20
j_gene: TRBJ2-3

CDR3aa: CATRAPGGYGYGYTF
CDR3nt: TGTGCCACCCGAGCCCCAGGGGGCTACGGCTATGGCTACACCTTC
d_gene: TRBD1
v_gene: TRBV12-3/TRBV12-4
abundance: few
len: 15
j_gene: TRBJ1-2

CDR3aa: CASQGGGSNTEAFF
CDR3nt: TGTGCCTCTCAGGGTGGGGGCTCGAACACTGAAGCTTTCTTT
d_gene: .
v_gene: TRBV10-3
abundance: .
len: 14
j_gene: TRBJ1-1

CDR3aa: CASSPGGPPSYNEQFF
CDR3nt: TGTGCCAGCTCACCCGGGGGGCCCCCCTCTTACAATGAGCAGTTCTTC
d_gene: .
v_gene: TRBV18
abundance: .
len: 16
j_gene: TRBJ2-1

CDR3aa: CASSDNRRGSLNTGELFF
CDR3nt: TGTGCCAGCAGTGACAACCGTCGGGGCAGCCTTAACACCGGGGAGCTGTTTTTT
d_gene: .
v_gene: TRBV28
abundance: .
len: 18
j_gene: TRBJ2-2

CDR3aa: CASSPAAGGNEQYF
CDR3nt: TGTGCCAGCAGCCCCGCCGCAGGGGGCAACGAGCAGTACTTC
d_gene: TRBD1
v_gene: TRBV7-4
abundance: .
len: 14
j_gene: TRBJ2-7

CDR3aa: CASSFGSGGAQQTDTQYF
CDR3nt: TGCGCCAGCAGCTTCGGTAGCGGGGGTGCCCAACAAACAGATACGCAGTATTTT
d_gene: TRBD2
v_gene: TRBV5-1
abundance: few
len: 18
j_gene: TRBJ2-3

CDR3aa: CASSPSFGPTGELFF
CDR3nt: TGTGCCAGCAGTCCGTCGTTCGGGCCCACCGGGGAGCTGTTTTTT
d_gene: .
v_gene: TRBV6-5
abundance: .
len: 15
j_gene: TRBJ2-2

CDR3aa: CASRGTGRRANEKLFF
CDR3nt: TGTGCCAGCAGGGGGACAGGGAGGAGAGCTAATGAAAAACTGTTTTTT
d_gene: TRBD1
v_gene: TRBV6-1
abundance: .
len: 16
j_gene: TRBJ1-4

CDR3aa: CASSLGTGGRRNGYTF
CDR3nt: TGTGCCAGCAGCTTGGGGACAGGGGGCAGGAGAAACGGCTACACCTTC
d_gene: TRBD1
v_gene: TRBV5-6
abundance: .
len: 16
j_gene: TRBJ1-2

CDR3aa: CASSQSRDRGPSYGYTF
CDR3nt: TGTGCCAGCAGCCAGTCCCGGGACAGGGGGCCTAGCTATGGCTACACCTTC
d_gene: TRBD1
v_gene: TRBV7-9
abundance: .
len: 17
j_gene: TRBJ1-2

CDR3aa: CASTLRAAGTGELFF
CDR3nt: TGTGCCAGCACCCTACGGGCTGCGGGGACCGGGGAGCTGTTTTTT
d_gene: .
v_gene: TRBV7-9
abundance: many
len: 15
j_gene: TRBJ2-2

CDR3aa: CASSVKGGHGYTF
CDR3nt: TGTGCCAGCAGCGTAAAAGGGGGTCATGGCTACACCTTC
d_gene: .
v_gene: TRBV9
abundance: .
len: 13
j_gene: TRBJ1-2

CDR3aa: CASSQDASMNTEAFF
CDR3nt: TGTGCCAGCAGTCAGGACGCGTCCATGAACACTGAAGCTTTCTTT
d_gene: .
v_gene: TRBV28
abundance: .
len: 15
j_gene: TRBJ1-1

CDR3aa: CASRDWDSREAFF
CDR3nt: TGTGCCAGCAGAGACTGGGACAGTCGCGAAGCTTTCTTT
d_gene: TRBD1
v_gene: TRBV5-3
abundance: .
len: 13
j_gene: TRBJ1-1

CDR3aa: CASSEAGDLGNYGYTF
CDR3nt: TGTGCCAGCAGTGAAGCGGGGGACTTGGGCAACTATGGCTACACCTTC
d_gene: .
v_gene: TRBV6-1
abundance: .
len: 16
j_gene: TRBJ1-2

CDR3aa: CASSIEVEGAYEQFF
CDR3nt: TGTGCCAGTAGTATAGAAGTCGAGGGGGCCTATGAGCAGTTCTTC
d_gene: TRBD1
v_gene: TRBV19
abundance: .
len: 15
j_gene: TRBJ2-1

CDR3aa: CASTSAALNEQFF
CDR3nt: TGTGCCAGCACCTCAGCGGCTTTGAATGAGCAGTTCTTC
d_gene: .
v_gene: TRBV6-1
abundance: .
len: 13
j_gene: TRBJ2-1

CDR3aa: CASSFYRSYEQYF
CDR3nt: TGTGCCAGCAGCTTTTACAGGTCCTACGAGCAGTACTTC
d_gene: .
v_gene: TRBV5-6
abundance: few
len: 13
j_gene: TRBJ2-7

CDR3aa: CSARDYLAAENEQFF
CDR3nt: TGCAGTGCTAGAGATTATTTGGCCGCTGAGAATGAGCAGTTCTTC
d_gene: .
v_gene: TRBV20-1
abundance: once
len: 15
j_gene: TRBJ2-1

CDR3aa: CASTVAGGGGTQYF
CDR3nt: TGTGCCAGCACGGTCGCGGGGGGCGGAGGGACGCAGTATTTT
d_gene: TRBD2
v_gene: TRBV2
abundance: .
len: 14
j_gene: TRBJ2-3

CDR3aa: CASSFRTGARGGTGELFF
CDR3nt: TGTGCCAGCAGTTTCCGCACAGGGGCCCGAGGCGGGACCGGGGAGCTGTTTTTT
d_gene: TRBD1
v_gene: TRBV12-3/TRBV12-4
abundance: .
len: 18
j_gene: TRBJ2-2

CDR3aa: CASSTRVSNQETQYF
CDR3nt: TGTGCCAGCAGCACCCGCGTCTCTAACCAAGAGACCCAGTACTTC
d_gene: .
v_gene: TRBV7-6
abundance: few
len: 15
j_gene: TRBJ2-5

CDR3aa: CASSPTGRDNEQFF
CDR3nt: TGTGCCAGCAGCCCGACAGGGAGGGACAATGAGCAGTTCTTC
d_gene: .
v_gene: TRBV7-9
abundance: few
len: 14
j_gene: TRBJ2-1

CDR3aa: CASSSQGASGYTF
CDR3nt: TGTGCCAGCAGCTCACAGGGGGCAAGTGGCTACACCTTC
d_gene: TRBD1
v_gene: TRBV5-4
abundance: .
len: 13
j_gene: TRBJ1-2

CDR3aa: CASSLLDSLPFTDTQYF
CDR3nt: TGTGCCAGCAGCTTGTTGGACTCCTTACCCTTCACAGATACGCAGTATTTT
d_gene: .
v_gene: TRBV12-3/TRBV12-4
abundance: .
len: 17
j_gene: TRBJ2-3

CDR3aa: CASSLFASSTGELFF
CDR3nt: TGTGCCAGCAGCTTATTTGCTAGCAGCACCGGGGAGCTGTTTTTT
d_gene: .
v_gene: TRBV11-3
abundance: .
len: 15
j_gene: TRBJ2-2

CDR3aa: CASGLVPRAATNYGYTF
CDR3nt: TGTGCTAGTGGTTTGGTACCTCGGGCAGCAACTAACTATGGCTACACCTTC
d_gene: .
v_gene: TRBV12-5
abundance: .
len: 17
j_gene: TRBJ1-2

CDR3aa: CASSLAFQGSTDTQYF
CDR3nt: TGTGCCAGCAGCTTAGCTTTCCAGGGGAGCACAGATACGCAGTATTTT
d_gene: .
v_gene: TRBV7-6
abundance: many
len: 16
j_gene: TRBJ2-3

CDR3aa: CASSLAQQPVRDTQYF
CDR3nt: TGTGCCAGCAGCTTGGCACAGCAGCCCGTTCGAGATACGCAGTATTTT
d_gene: .
v_gene: TRBV5-4
abundance: .
len: 16
j_gene: TRBJ2-3

CDR3aa: CASSLRGDGQPQHF
CDR3nt: TGTGCCAGCAGCTTACGAGGCGACGGTCAGCCCCAGCATTTT
d_gene: .
v_gene: TRBV7-8
abundance: many
len: 14
j_gene: TRBJ1-5

CDR3aa: CASSPAGVNEQFF
CDR3nt: TGTGCCAGCAGTCCCGCGGGGGTGAATGAGCAGTTCTTC
d_gene: TRBD2
v_gene: TRBV12-3/TRBV12-4
abundance: few
len: 13
j_gene: TRBJ2-1

CDR3aa: CASSEGTGDSYEQYF
CDR3nt: TGTGCCAGTAGTGAAGGGACAGGGGACTCCTACGAGCAGTACTTC
d_gene: TRBD1
v_gene: TRBV2
abundance: .
len: 15
j_gene: TRBJ2-7

CDR3aa: CASSDGQGNNSPLHF
CDR3nt: TGTGCCAGCAGCGATGGACAGGGGAATAATTCACCCCTCCACTTT
d_gene: TRBD1
v_gene: TRBV7-6
abundance: few
len: 15
j_gene: TRBJ1-6

CDR3aa: CASSAGASGNTIYF
CDR3nt: TGTGCCAGCAGCGCGGGGGCTTCTGGAAACACCATATATTTT
d_gene: .
v_gene: TRBV13
abundance: many
len: 14
j_gene: TRBJ1-3

CDR3aa: CASSSRLGGSEAFF
CDR3nt: TGTGCCAGCAGCTCGAGACTAGGGGGTTCTGAAGCTTTCTTT
d_gene: .
v_gene: TRBV5-4
abundance: few
len: 14
j_gene: TRBJ1-1

CDR3aa: CASIGWTFPNTEAFF
CDR3nt: TGTGCCAGCATAGGGTGGACATTCCCGAACACTGAAGCTTTCTTT
d_gene: .
v_gene: TRBV6-5
abundance: .
len: 15
j_gene: TRBJ1-1

CDR3aa: CASSDDTGFPSYEQYF
CDR3nt: TGTGCCAGCAGTGACGATACAGGGTTCCCCTCCTACGAGCAGTACTTC
d_gene: .
v_gene: TRBV6-1
abundance: few
len: 16
j_gene: TRBJ2-7

CDR3aa: CASSERGVSNEQFF
CDR3nt: TGTGCCAGCAGCGAGCGGGGGGTGAGCAATGAGCAGTTCTTC
d_gene: TRBD2
v_gene: TRBV11-3
abundance: .
len: 14
j_gene: TRBJ2-1